Shown below are 27 T cell receptor beta chains from a single sample sequenced in a study of PD-1 blockade in classical Hodgkin lymphoma. Assay used: immunoSEQ multiplex PCR; TCRdb lists only in-frame clones, some missing. This sample has 40,000 to 50,000 clones, with roughly 78% found just once. Brentuximab vedotin exposure varied among the patients, all of whom had relapsed after autologous stem cell transplantation. The sequencing here drew on peripheral blood mononuclear cells (PBMCs), taken at baseline. The receptor set was obtained from a human donor with classical Hodgkin lymphoma.

This chain connects TRBV5-1 to TRBJ2-7; 7 bases are a match to TRBD1. Germline assignment: CDR1 SGHRS and CDR2 YFSETQ. This CDR3 comprises 17 residues. Trimming cost V 4 bases and J 2 bases; bases outside gene matches: 15. CDR3 sequence reads: CASSHRGDGVGAYEQYF. Here the CDR3 DNA reads TGCGCCAGCAGCCACAGGGGTGACGGTGTGGGGGCCTACGAGCAGTACTTC. Using reference TRBV5-1 and TRBJ2-7 for the parts outside the CDR3, the full variable domain is KAGVTQTPRYLIKTRGQQVTLSCSPISGHRSVSWYQQTPGQGLQFLFEYFSETQRNKGNFPGRFSGRQFSNSRSEMNVSTLELGDSALYLCASSHRGDGVGAYEQYFGPGTRLTVT.

This clone has more than one count but fewer than ten. V is TRBV19 and J is TRBJ2-5, with D perhaps assigned TRBD1 or TRBD2 (5 bases each). V shed 1 base and J shed 7 bases, with 13 bases lying between them. The germline V gene encodes CDR1 LNHDA and CDR2 SQIVND (reference sequence). This CDR3 contains 14 residues. CDR3 DNA sequence: TGTGCCAGTAGTATAGGTCAGGGTGGGGGGACCCAGTACTTC. The encoded protein is CASSIGQGGGTQYF.

V gene TRBV6-9 combines with J gene TRBJ2-6; D remains ambiguous. V was cut by 5 bases and J by 4 bases, with 0 bases left in between. This CDR3 spans 11 amino acids. The germline CDR1 and CDR2 sequences are MNHGY and SVAAGI. In nucleotides, the CDR3 is TGTGCCAGCAGTGGGGCCAACGTCCTGACTTTC. Amino acids: CASSGANVLTF.

This clone showed up just a few times. V is TRBV2 and J is TRBJ2-7; a weak D match, TRBD1 (6 bases). The V end was cut by 6 bases, the J end by 3 bases, with 21 bases between. The CDR3 consists of 16 residues. Germline assignment: CDR1 SNHLY and CDR2 FYNNEI. In nucleotides, the CDR3 is TGTGCCAGCAGGGAGGAAACAGGGTACCGATACTACGAGCAGTACTTC. Protein sequence: CASREETGYRYYEQYF.

The V call is TRBV5-1, the J call TRBJ1-2, with no clear D. The CDR3 has 13 amino acids. The V and J ends lost 4 bases and 6 bases respectively, with 13 bases between them. Germline-derived CDR1 and CDR2 are SGHRS and YFSETQ. CDR3 sequence: CASSPSSEDGYTF. The DNA of the CDR3 is TGCGCCAGCAGCCCTAGTTCTGAGGATGGCTACACCTTC.

The J gene is TRBJ1-2, the V gene TRBV7-6; tentatively, D is TRBD1 (5 bases). The CDR3 contains 14 residues. Trimming took 0 bases from V and 8 from J, leaving 13 bases between them. Germline V gene lookup returns CDR1 SGHVS and CDR2 FNYEAQ. In nucleotides, the CDR3 is TGTGCCAGCAGCTTAGCCGGCAGGGTCGGCGGCTACACCTTC. The encoded protein is CASSLAGRVGGYTF. Using reference TRBV7-6 and TRBJ1-2 for the parts outside the CDR3, the full variable domain is GAGVSQSPRYKVTKRGQDVALRCDPISGHVSLYWYRQALGQGPEFLTYFNYEAQQDKSGLPNDRFSAERPEGSISTLTIQRTEQRDSAMYRCASSLAGRVGGYTFGSGTRLTVV.

The genes are TRBV5-1 and TRBJ2-5; weak D call: TRBD1 (6 bases). Germline V gene data show CDR1 as SGHRS and CDR2 as YFSETQ. The CDR3 covers 13 residues. The V end was cut by 0 bases, the J end by 4 bases, with 7 bases between. The CDR3 DNA is TGCGCCAGCAGCTTGGGGGGGCTAGAGACCCAGTACTTC. Amino acid sequence: CASSLGGLETQYF.

The chain has TRBV5-4 and TRBJ1-1; D is unclear. V dropped 4 bases and J dropped 0 bases, with 7 bases sitting between them. Germline V gene data show CDR1 as SGHNT and CDR2 as YYREEE (reference sequence). The CDR3 totals 13 residues. The CDR3 reads CASSPGVNTEAFF. In nucleotides, the CDR3 is TGTGCCAGCAGCCCCGGAGTGAACACTGAAGCTTTCTTT.

The sample holds one count of this clone. The chain recombines TRBV5-1 with TRBJ1-1, with D perhaps TRBD1 (5 bases). CDR3 length: 14 residues. CDR1 and CDR2 (germline): SGHRS, YFSETQ. V was trimmed by 3 bases and J by 8 bases, leaving 17 bases between them. CDR3 nucleotide sequence: TGCGCCAGCAGCTCCCTCACGACAGACTTCGAAGCTTTCTTT. Its protein product is CASSSLTTDFEAFF.

The chain combines TRBV10-3 with TRBJ1-6, with 7 nucleotides matching TRBD1. CDR3 size: 16 residues. The J segment lost 8 bases and the V segment lost 0 bases, leaving 7 bases of the junction unmatched. CDR1 is ENHRY and CDR2 is SYGVKD in the germline V gene. CDR3 sequence: CAISESPDRTDSPLHF. CDR3 DNA sequence: TGTGCCATCAGTGAGTCCCCGGACAGGACCGATTCACCCCTCCACTTT.

This clone was seen just once. The genes are TRBV14 and TRBJ2-3; D gene uncertain. V dropped 3 bases and J dropped 2 bases, with 18 bases sitting between them. The CDR3 length is 17 residues. The germline CDR1 and CDR2 sequences are SGHDN and FVKESK. The CDR3 DNA follows: TGTGCCAGCAGCCACCCCGTCAGCCCCAGTTTCACAGATACGCAGTATTTT. Translating it yields CASSHPVSPSFTDTQYF. The whole variable domain, filled in from reference TRBV14 and TRBJ2-3, reads EAGVTQFPSHSVIEKGQTVTLRCDPISGHDNLYWYRRVMGKEIKFLLHFVKESKQDESGMPNNRFLAERTGGTYSTLKVQPAELEDSGVYFCASSHPVSPSFTDTQYFGPGTRLTVL.

The rearrangement uses TRBV7-2 and TRBJ1-2; 8 bases align to TRBD1. Per the germline V gene, CDR1 is SGHTA and CDR2 is FQGNSA. CDR3 size: 13 residues. After removal of 0 bases from V and 7 bases from J, the junction contained 1 base not matched to a gene. The DNA for the CDR3 is TGTGCCAGCAGCTTAGCCACAGGGGGTGGCTACACCTTC. Its translation: CASSLATGGGYTF.

The J gene is TRBJ1-4, the V gene TRBV7-2; D remains ambiguous. The V end lost 5 bases, the J end lost 6 bases, and 19 bases lay between the germline ends. The CDR3 is 16 residues long. The germline V gene has CDR1 SGHTA and CDR2 FQGNSA. CDR3 bases: TGTGCCAGCAGCCCTGGTCCCGGAAGGGAGGATGAAAAACTGTTTTTT. Encoded protein: CASSPGPGREDEKLFF.

On this clone: A read error may account for a junction end that differs from germline. CDR3 sequence: CASTLTPNTDQPQHF. DNA of the CDR3: TGTGCCAGCACCTTGACACCAAACACTGATCAGCCCCAGCATTTT. This rearrangement joins TRBV5-8 to TRBJ1-5; D gene ambiguous. Germline assignment: CDR1 SGHTS and CDR2 YDEGEE. The CDR3 has 15 amino acids.

The V gene is TRBV9, the J gene TRBJ2-1; no clear D gene. There are 16 residues in the CDR3. The germline V gene has CDR1 SGDLS and CDR2 YYNGEE. Trimming shortened V by 0 bases and J by 7 bases, and 17 bases separated the two germline ends. The CDR3 DNA sequence: TGTGCCAGCAGCGTAGAATTAGGGCAGGCTGGTAATGAGCAGTTCTTC. Translating gives CASSVELGQAGNEQFF.

The CDR3 region has the DNA TGTGCCAGCAGTCCCCGGGACAGGGTTTGGGATACGCAGTATTTT. Translation gives CASSPRDRVWDTQYF. This chain joins TRBV6-5 and TRBJ2-3, with 9 positions matching TRBD1. The CDR3 loop spans 15 amino acids. Germline CDR1 and CDR2: MNHEY and SVGAGI. Unmatched junction bases numbered 9, after V lost 5 bases and J lost 6 bases.

The chain links TRBV6-4 to TRBJ1-3; D is ambiguous. The CDR3 is 15 amino acids. Germline assignment: CDR1 MRHNA and CDR2 SNTAGT. With 0 bases removed from V and 1 base from J, the gap between germline ends came to 7 bases. CDR3 sequence (DNA): TGTGCCAGCAGTGACTCGGCAGAATCTGGAAACACCATATATTTT. It translates to CASSDSAESGNTIYF.

The chain recombines TRBV5-4 with TRBJ1-2; no firm D call. Germline V gene lookup returns CDR1 SGHNT and CDR2 YYREEE (reference sequence). The CDR3 is made up of 13 amino acids. Between the trimmed V and J ends, which lost 3 bases and 6 bases, there was a span of 12 bases. The DNA for the CDR3 is TGTGCCAGCAGCTCCGTCGGGTGGAATGGCTACACCTTC. Translating it yields CASSSVGWNGYTF.

The chain couples TRBV29-1 to TRBJ2-3; unclear D gene. CDR3 length: 11 residues. V lost 2 bases, J lost 6 bases, and 6 bases lay in between. Germline V gene sequence: CDR1 SQVTM, CDR2 ANQGSEA. In DNA, the CDR3 is TGCAGCGTTGAAAGGTCGGATACGCAGTATTTT. This sequence encodes CSVERSDTQYF.

The rearrangement uses TRBV7-9 and TRBJ2-5; TRBD2 aligns across 8 bases. The CDR3 is 12 amino acids. Looked up from germline, CDR1 is SEHNR and CDR2 is FQNEAQ (reference sequence). Unmatched junction bases numbered 2, after V lost 6 bases and J lost 5 bases. The CDR3 DNA reads TGTGCCAGCAGAGCGGGGGTGGAGACCCAGTACTTC. Residues: CASRAGVETQYF. Using reference TRBV7-9 and TRBJ2-5 for the parts outside the CDR3, the full variable domain is DTGVSQNPRHKITKRGQNVTFRCDPISEHNRLYWYRQTLGQGPEFLTYFQNEAQLEKSRLLSDRFSAERPKGSFSTLEIQRTEQGDSAMYLCASRAGVETQYFGPGTRLLVL.

This rearrangement joins TRBV4-1 to TRBJ1-1; possibly TRBD1 for D (5 bases). The germline CDR1 and CDR2 sequences are MGHRA and YSYEKL. This CDR3 contains 15 residues. V was shortened by 3 bases and J by 5 bases, with 16 bases between the two germline ends. The CDR3 loop is CASSQAPGGGTEAFF. CDR3 coding DNA: TGCGCCAGCAGCCAGGCCCCCGGGGGAGGAACTGAAGCTTTCTTT.

The chain employs TRBV5-5 and TRBJ2-1; D may be TRBD2 (6 bases). The CDR3 is made up of 15 amino acids. The germline V gene has CDR1 SGHKS and CDR2 YYEKEE (reference sequence). Trimming removed 0 bases from V and 0 bases from J, with 7 bases in between. The CDR3 region has the DNA TGTGCCAGCAGCTTGGCCGGGAGCTCCTACAATGAGCAGTTCTTC. Amino acids: CASSLAGSSYNEQFF. Full variable domain (missing parts from reference TRBV5-5 and TRBJ2-1): DAGVTQSPTHLIKTRGQQVTLRCSPISGHKSVSWYQQVLGQGPQFIFQYYEKEERGRGNFPDRFSARQFPNYSSELNVNALLLGDSALYLCASSLAGSSYNEQFFGPGTRLTVL.

This chain connects TRBV11-2 to TRBJ2-1; D gene unclear. From germline, CDR1 is SGHAT and CDR2 FQNNGV. The V end lost 1 base, the J end lost 10 bases, and 5 bases lay between the germline ends. CDR3 length: 11 amino acids. CDR3 sequence reads: CASSLAVEQFF. The CDR3 coding sequence is TGTGCCAGCAGCTTAGCGGTCGAGCAGTTCTTC. The full variable domain, completed using reference TRBV11-2 and TRBJ2-1, is EAGVAQSPRYKIIEKRQSVAFWCNPISGHATLYWYQQILGQGPKLLIQFQNNGVVDDSQLPKDRFSAERLKGVDSTLKIQPAKLEDSAVYLCASSLAVEQFFGPGTRLTVL.

The rearrangement links TRBV27 to TRBJ1-2, with TRBD1 matching 10 bases. Germline trimming cut 8 bases from V and 1 base from J; bases unmatched to any gene: 7. This CDR3 comprises 15 residues. Germline-derived CDR1 and CDR2 are MNHEY and SMNVEV (reference sequence). This CDR3 is CASSQGQGINYGYTF. CDR3 nucleotide sequence: TGTGCCAGCTCCCAGGGACAGGGGATTAACTATGGCTACACCTTC.

This clone was counted between two and nine times. V is TRBV5-1 and J is TRBJ1-2; the match to TRBD1 covers 8 bases. Per germline, CDR1 SGHRS and CDR2 YFSETQ. The CDR3 length is 14 residues. With 0 bases clipped from V and 4 bases from J, the junction kept 2 bases outside the gene matches. The CDR3 here is CASSLEGQVYGYTF. The DNA of the CDR3 is TGCGCCAGCAGCTTGGAGGGACAGGTCTATGGCTACACCTTC.

The CDR3 reads CASSSSGRGLQETQYF. CDR3 DNA: TGTGCCAGCAGTTCATCCGGCCGGGGGCTCCAAGAGACCCAGTACTTC. This chain connects TRBV27 to TRBJ2-5; D possibly matches TRBD1 or TRBD2 (6 bases each). Germline lookup yields CDR1 MNHEY and CDR2 SMNVEV (reference sequence). The V gene lost 4 bases and the J gene lost 1 base, with 16 bases spanning the gap. This CDR3 has 16 residues.

As for this clone: A much larger clone differs by one base, so this may be a read error. This specimen includes other DNA sequences encoding the same CDR3. V usage is TRBV6-5 and J usage is TRBJ2-2; no definite D call. Looked up from germline, CDR1 is MNHEY and CDR2 is SVGAGI. This CDR3 has 10 residues. V lost 6 bases to trimming and J lost 7 bases, with 3 bases between them. CDR3 in DNA: TGTGCCAGCAGGGACGGGGAGCTGTTTTTT. Translating it yields CASRDGELFF.